This is a list of T cell receptor beta chains from one sample in a study of T cell changes during pregnancy in multiple sclerosis. Method: immunoSEQ multiplex PCR; TCRdb's copy keeps in-frame clones and lacks some. The sample lists under 65,000 clones, more than 90% occurring once. The material was peripheral blood, obtained after pregnancy. The receptors shown here come from a female donor in good health, enrolled as a control in a pregnancy study. CDR3s include the opening cysteine and the closing phenylalanine or tryptophan. Fields, in order: V gene, J gene, clone size, D gene, CDR3 DNA, CDR3 protein. A D gene is named only where the DNA matches it firmly. Clone sizes are given selectively: once, few, many, or a class where the clone is expanded.

TRBV6-6	TRBJ1-2	-	-	TGTGCCAGCAGTTACTATTTGGGGCACATCGACACCTTC	CASSYYLGHIDTF
TRBV2	TRBJ2-7	-	TRBD1	TGTGCCAGCAGTACACAGGGGACCTCCTACGAGCAGTACTTC	CASSTQGTSYEQYF
TRBV5-6	TRBJ2-3	-	TRBD2	TGTGCCAGCAGCCCTACGGGGGGAACAGATACGCAGTATTTT	CASSPTGGTDTQYF
TRBV5-1	TRBJ2-7	-	-	TGCGCCAGCAGCTTCCTGTACGAGCAGTACTTC	CASSFLYEQYF
TRBV15	TRBJ2-3	-	-	TGTGCCACCAGCAGAGCTGGGGACCGCGGGAATACGCAGTATTTT	CATSRAGDRGNTQYF
TRBV7-2	TRBJ2-3	-	TRBD1	TGTGCCAGCAGCCAGAGACAGGGGACCCTATACACAGATACGCAGTATTTT	CASSQRQGTLYTDTQYF
TRBV7-2	TRBJ2-7	-	-	TGTGCCAGCAGACCTAGCGCCTCCTACGAGCAGTACTTC	CASRPSASYEQYF
TRBV19	TRBJ2-1	-	-	TGTGCCAGTAGTCGGAGGGCCAAGGACAATGAGCAGTTCTTC	CASSRRAKDNEQFF
TRBV13	TRBJ1-6	-	TRBD1	TGTGCCAGCAGCTTAGGCGGAAGACAGGGGTCATCACCCCTCCACTTT	CASSLGGRQGSSPLHF
TRBV6-1	TRBJ1-2	-	-	TGTGCCACCCTGACAGGCTTGCTTTTCGGCTACACCTTC	CATLTGLLFGYTF
TRBV5-5	TRBJ2-3	once	TRBD2	TGTGCCAGCAGCTATACAGCGGGAGGGATCACAGATACGCAGTATTTT	CASSYTAGGITDTQYF
TRBV5-5	TRBJ1-5	-	TRBD1	TGTGCCAGCAGCTCAGACAGGGGCCAGCCCCAGCATTTT	CASSSDRGQPQHF
TRBV19	TRBJ1-5	-	-	TGTGCCACCCTCTCAGGGTGGTATCAGCCCCAGCATTTT	CATLSGWYQPQHF
TRBV6-1	TRBJ1-6	-	-	TGTGCCACCCCACCAGGCACAGGCGATAATTCACCCCTCCACTTT	CATPPGTGDNSPLHF
TRBV6-5	TRBJ2-1	-	-	TGTGCCAGCAGTTCCCGACAGAAGACCTACAATGAGCAGTTCTTC	CASSSRQKTYNEQFF
TRBV2	TRBJ1-1	-	TRBD1	TGTGCCAGCAGGGGGGGGACAGGGATTGGCACTGAAGCTTTCTTT	CASRGGTGIGTEAFF
TRBV29-1	TRBJ1-2	-	TRBD1	TGCAGCGTTGGGGGCAGGGGGCGCCCCGGCTACACCTTC	CSVGGRGRPGYTF
TRBV4-2	TRBJ1-2	once	-	TGTGCCAGCAGCCAAGATCCCCAGGGGTATGGCTACACCTTC	CASSQDPQGYGYTF
TRBV7-9	TRBJ2-3	-	TRBD2	TGTGCCAGCAGCTTCTTTAGCGGGAGAACAGATACGCAGTATTTT	CASSFFSGRTDTQYF
TRBV7-9	TRBJ2-5	-	TRBD2	TGTGCCAGCAGCCCCCAACGGGGGGGACGCCAAGAGACCCAGTACTTC	CASSPQRGGRQETQYF
TRBV2	TRBJ2-7	once	-	TGTGCCAGCAGTGTCGTTGCCTACGAGCAGTACTTC	CASSVVAYEQYF
TRBV9	TRBJ2-1	-	-	TGTGCCAGCAGCCCTAGGGGAATCTACACGAGAAGCTCCTACAATGAGCAGTTCTTC	CASSPRGIYTRSSYNEQFF
TRBV4-1	TRBJ1-3	-	-	TGCGCCAGCAGTCCCGTCTCTGGAAACACCATATATTTT	CASSPVSGNTIYF
TRBV5-1	TRBJ1-1	few	TRBD1	TGCGCCAGCAGCCGAACGACAGGGGAAGGGGACACTGAAGCTTTCTTT	CASSRTTGEGDTEAFF
TRBV2	TRBJ1-3	-	-	TGTGCCAGCAGGGAAGGTGGGGGCGAAGGAAACACCATATATTTT	CASREGGGEGNTIYF
TRBV28	TRBJ2-7	once	-	TGTGCCAGCGGGATTTTGGAGGGGCAGACCTACGAGCAGTACTTC	CASGILEGQTYEQYF
TRBV6-1	TRBJ1-6	-	-	TGTGCCAGCAGTGAATGGAACGGGAGAAACTCACCCCTCCACTTT	CASSEWNGRNSPLHF
TRBV27	TRBJ2-7	-	-	TGTGCCAGCAGTTTATCTGGGGCACACGAGCAGTACTTC	CASSLSGAHEQYF
TRBV7-8	TRBJ1-5	-	-	TGTGCCAGCAGCTTAGAGCGGAGCAATCAGCCCCAGCATTTT	CASSLERSNQPQHF
TRBV9	TRBJ2-1	-	-	TGTGCCAGCAGCGTCCTCTCGGGAGAGGTAGTTGAGCAGTTCTTC	CASSVLSGEVVEQFF
TRBV10-2	TRBJ1-1	-	-	TGCGCCAGCTGGGGGGGCACTGAAGCTTTCTTT	CASWGGTEAFF
TRBV18	TRBJ1-2	-	TRBD1	TGTGCCAGCTCACCACTTCCCGGACAGGTGCTGAGCTACACCTTC	CASSPLPGQVLSYTF
TRBV29-1	TRBJ2-7	-	-	TGCAGCGTCCTCCGGGGCGAGCAGTACTTC	CSVLRGEQYF
TRBV7-9	TRBJ2-2	-	-	TGTGCCAGCAGCTCCATTGGCGGGGGCCAGACCGGGGAGCTGTTTTTT	CASSSIGGGQTGELFF
TRBV28	TRBJ1-1	-	TRBD1	TGTGCCAGCAGTTCTTTGGACAGGGGGCATATCACTGAAGCTTTCTTT	CASSSLDRGHITEAFF
TRBV5-5	TRBJ1-2	-	-	TGTGCCAGCAGCTTGGCCAGGGCTAACTATGGCTACACCTTC	CASSLARANYGYTF
TRBV19	TRBJ1-2	once	TRBD1	TGTGCCAGTAGTTCACCCGGGGACAGATATGGCTACACCTTC	CASSSPGDRYGYTF
TRBV5-1	TRBJ2-1	-	-	TGCGCCAGCAGCTTGGAAGAGGTTGTAAATGAGCAGTTCTTC	CASSLEEVVNEQFF
TRBV7-7	TRBJ2-2	-	-	TGTGCCAGCAGCATTAGCTTCGTCGGGGAGCTGTTTTTT	CASSISFVGELFF
TRBV5-1	TRBJ2-7	once	-	TGCGCCAGCAGCCCCCTAGACCTCTCCTACGAGCAGTACTTC	CASSPLDLSYEQYF
TRBV28	TRBJ1-1	-	TRBD1	TGTGCCAGCAGTTCACAGGGGGTGGGCACTGAAGCTTTCTTT	CASSSQGVGTEAFF
TRBV29-1	TRBJ2-7	-	TRBD1	TGCAGCGTTGAACGTGACAGGGGACGGCAGTACTTC	CSVERDRGRQYF
TRBV19	TRBJ1-1	-	TRBD1	TGTGCCAGTAGTCTGTACCGGGACAGGGTGAACACTGAAGCTTTCTTT	CASSLYRDRVNTEAFF
TRBV7-9	TRBJ1-1	-	-	TGTGCCAGCAGCTTAGGCCGGACAGACACTGAAGCTTTCTTT	CASSLGRTDTEAFF
TRBV7-2	TRBJ2-7	once	-	TGTGCCAGCGCCGTACAGAGCGGCTACGAGCAGTACTTC	CASAVQSGYEQYF
TRBV7-6	TRBJ1-6	-	TRBD1	TGTGCCAGCAGCCCCCGGGGACAGGGCCACTCACCCCTCCACTTT	CASSPRGQGHSPLHF
TRBV5-1	TRBJ2-7	-	-	TGCGCCAGCAGCTTGGCCTCCTCCTACGAGCAGTACTTC	CASSLASSYEQYF
TRBV5-1	TRBJ1-1	-	-	TGCGCCAGCAGCTTTGTTCAGGGGAGCACTGAAGCTTTCTTT	CASSFVQGSTEAFF
TRBV6-5	TRBJ2-7	-	TRBD2	TGTGCCAGCAGCTCCGGGGGGGAGCCCGTAGACGAGCAGTACTTC	CASSSGGEPVDEQYF
TRBV5-4	TRBJ1-2	-	-	TGTGCCAGCAGCGCGGGACTCCTCCGCGGAGGCTATGGCTACACCTTC	CASSAGLLRGGYGYTF
TRBV28	TRBJ1-3	-	TRBD1	TGTGCCAGCAGTACCGACAGGGCCTCTGGAAACACCATATATTTT	CASSTDRASGNTIYF
TRBV7-9	TRBJ1-1	few	-	TGTGCCAGCAGCCGACAGTTAGGGGACACTGAAGCTTTCTTT	CASSRQLGDTEAFF
TRBV5-1	TRBJ2-7	-	TRBD2	TGCGCCAGCAGGAATAGCGGGAGGCCCCCCTACGAGCAGTACTTC	CASRNSGRPPYEQYF
TRBV4-3	TRBJ1-4	-	TRBD1	TGCGCCAGCAGCCAGGGGACAGTCTCAGCTAATGAAAAACTGTTTTTT	CASSQGTVSANEKLFF
TRBV7-2	TRBJ1-2	-	-	TGCGCCAGCAGCTTATTGCGCCATAACTATGGCTACACCTTC	CASSLLRHNYGYTF
TRBV5-1	TRBJ2-2	-	TRBD2	TGCGCCAGCAGCCCCTACGGGGTGGCGGGGGGCTGGGAAGACACCGGGGAGCTGTTTTTT	CASSPYGVAGGWEDTGELFF
TRBV7-9	TRBJ2-3	-	-	TGTGCCAGCAGCCCAGGGGCAGACATCCTAACGCAGTATTTT	CASSPGADILTQYF